This T cell receptor beta chain was found in a study of blood T cell repertoires in COVID-19. Under the authors' procedure: Reference gene primer amplification gave estimated nucleated cell counts. Produced via immunoSEQ multiplex PCR; TCRdb's table is partial and in-frame only. Clonal size and the V and J genes are those of that table, whereas D and trimming came from the DNA. The sample contains about 61,000 clones, 85% to 90% of which appear only once. The CDR3 sequence is 15 residues long. Germline V gives CDR1 SGHNT, CDR2 YYREEE (reference sequence). V was pared by 5 bases and J by 0 bases, with 12 bases between.

The sequence came from a woman in her fifties or sixties with active or convalescent COVID-19. The V and J genes are TRBV5-4 and TRBJ2-1, with TRBD2 as a possible D gene (6 bases). The sequenced material came from peripheral blood. The DNA of the CDR3 is TGTGCCAGCAGTCATCCCGGGAGCTCCTACAATGAGCAGTTCTTC. Its protein is CASSHPGSSYNEQFF.